Below are 5 T cell receptor beta chains sequenced from a single sample in a study of cytomegalovirus exposure and HLA in healthy donors. 13 Jbeta primers and 60 Vbeta primers were used for the PCR. This table comes from immunoSEQ multiplex PCR, and its TCRdb copy is limited to in-frame clones, with some not included. The data contain about 140,000 clones, over 50% of them singletons. Sequenced sample: PBMCs. The receptors stem from a human donor in good health.

V gene TRBV5-6 combines with J gene TRBJ2-6; no firm D call. The V gene's germline CDR1 is SGHDT and CDR2 YYEEEE. V lost 0 bases to trimming and J lost 0 bases, with 4 bases between them. The CDR3 extends over 15 amino acids. The CDR3 loop is CASSLGLSGANVLTF. CDR3 DNA sequence: TGTGCCAGCAGCTTGGGTCTCTCTGGGGCCAACGTCCTGACTTTC.

This chain links TRBV2 with TRBJ1-1; tentatively, D is TRBD1 (6 bases). The CDR3 consists of 13 residues. Germline CDR1 and CDR2: SNHLY and FYNNEI. V lost 5 bases and J 5 bases, leaving 12 bases between the germline ends. CDR3: CASSSRGGTEAFF. The CDR3, as DNA: TGTGCCAGCAGTTCCAGGGGAGGGACTGAAGCTTTCTTT. Full variable domain (remainder filled in from reference TRBV2 and TRBJ1-1): EPEVTQTPSHQVTQMGQEVILRCVPISNHLYFYWYRQILGQKVEFLVSFYNNEISEKSEIFDDQFSVERPDGSNFTLKIRSTKLEDSAMYFCASSSRGGTEAFFGQGTRLTVV.

This clone was recorded a few times. The J gene is TRBJ2-1, the V gene TRBV28; D unclear. CDR3 length: 15 amino acids. Germline V gives CDR1 MDHEN, CDR2 SYDVKM. Trimming took off 3 bases at V and 1 base at J, with 10 bases between the two ends. Here the CDR3 DNA reads TGTGCCAGCAGTTTGGCGGTAGAATCCTACAATGAGCAGTTCTTC. As protein: CASSLAVESYNEQFF.

The J gene is TRBJ2-3, the V gene TRBV5-1; maybe TRBD2 (6 bases). CDR3 size: 14 residues. Trimming left V 6 bases short and J 0 bases short, with 11 bases between. The germline CDR1 and CDR2 sequences are SGHRS and YFSETQ. As DNA, the CDR3 is TGCGCCAGCACCGCAGCGGGCAGCACAGATACGCAGTATTTT. As protein: CASTAAGSTDTQYF.

The chain couples TRBV27 to TRBJ2-7; 10 bases fit TRBD1. V shed 5 bases, J shed 7 bases, and the junction held 14 bases outside the gene matches. The V gene's germline CDR1 is MNHEY and CDR2 SMNVEV (reference sequence). This CDR3 spans 16 amino acids. The CDR3 DNA is TGTGCCAGCAGTCCGAGGATGACAGGGGGCTGGAGAGAGCAGTACTTC. This translates into CASSPRMTGGWREQYF.